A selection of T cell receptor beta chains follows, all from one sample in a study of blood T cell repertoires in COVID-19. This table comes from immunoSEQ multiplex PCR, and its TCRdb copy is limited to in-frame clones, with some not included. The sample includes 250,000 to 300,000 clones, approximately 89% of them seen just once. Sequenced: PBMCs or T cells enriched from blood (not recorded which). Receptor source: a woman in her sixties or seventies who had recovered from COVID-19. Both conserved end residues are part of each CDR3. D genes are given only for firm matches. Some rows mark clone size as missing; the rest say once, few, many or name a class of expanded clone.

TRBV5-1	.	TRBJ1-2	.	TGCGCCGGTCGGCGGGACTCCGACTATGGCTACACCTTC	CAGRRDSDYGYTF
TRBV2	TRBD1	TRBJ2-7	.	TGTGCCAGCAGTGTACAAGGACAGGAGGCGAAGCAGTACTTC	CASSVQGQEAKQYF
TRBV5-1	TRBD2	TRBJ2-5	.	TGCGCCAGCAGCCCCAGGGTCGGGAGGGCCATGGAGACCCAGTACTTC	CASSPRVGRAMETQYF
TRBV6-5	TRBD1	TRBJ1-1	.	TGTGCCAGCAAGACAGGGGCGTACACTGAAGCTTTCTTT	CASKTGAYTEAFF
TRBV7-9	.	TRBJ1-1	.	TGTGCCAGCAGCTTAGCGCCCGGGAACACTGAAGCTTTCTTT	CASSLAPGNTEAFF
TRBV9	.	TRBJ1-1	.	TGTGCCAGCAGCGTAGACAGGAACACTGAAGCTTTCTTT	CASSVDRNTEAFF
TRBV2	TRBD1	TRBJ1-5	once	TGTGCCAGCAGTAGACAACAGGGGAGTCAGCCCCAGCATTTT	CASSRQQGSQPQHF
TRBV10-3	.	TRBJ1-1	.	TGTGCCATCACCGTCAGTGTAAACACTGAAGCTTTCTTT	CAITVSVNTEAFF
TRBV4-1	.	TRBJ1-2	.	TGCGCCAGCAGCCGACAGCCCATTACTGATAACTATGGCTACACCTTC	CASSRQPITDNYGYTF
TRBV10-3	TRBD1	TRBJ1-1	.	TGTGCCATCAGCGGGACAGGGAGAACTGAAGCTTTCTTT	CAISGTGRTEAFF
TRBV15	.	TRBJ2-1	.	TGTGCCACCAGCCTCCAGGGTGGGTACAATGAGCAGTTCTTC	CATSLQGGYNEQFF
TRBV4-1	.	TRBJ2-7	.	TGCGCCAGCAGCCAAGGTACAGCATCCTACGAGCAGTACTTC	CASSQGTASYEQYF
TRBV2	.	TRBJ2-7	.	TGTGCCAGCAAGAGTGATTCGGACGAGCAGTACTTC	CASKSDSDEQYF
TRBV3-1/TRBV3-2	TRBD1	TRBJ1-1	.	TGTGCCAGCAGCCAGACAGGGTGGGCTTTCTTT	CASSQTGWAFF
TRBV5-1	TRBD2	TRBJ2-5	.	TGCGCCAGCAGCGAGGCGGGGGTCCAAGAGACCCAGTACTTC	CASSEAGVQETQYF
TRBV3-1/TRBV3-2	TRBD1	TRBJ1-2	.	TGTGCCAGCAGCTTAGACAGGGCCTATGGCTACACCTTC	CASSLDRAYGYTF
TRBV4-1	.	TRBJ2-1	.	TGCGCCAGCACACTCACCGACGGACTCAATGAGCAGTTCTTC	CASTLTDGLNEQFF
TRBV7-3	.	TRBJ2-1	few	TGTGCCAGCAGCTCCAGGGGGGACCCCACCTACAATGAGCAGTTCTTC	CASSSRGDPTYNEQFF
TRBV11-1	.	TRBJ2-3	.	TGTGCCAGCAGCCCCCAACTAGCCCTTGGCACAGATACGCAGTATTTT	CASSPQLALGTDTQYF
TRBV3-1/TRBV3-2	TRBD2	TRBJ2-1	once	TGTGCCAGCAGCCCTCCGGGACTAGCGGGCAATGAGCAGTTCTTC	CASSPPGLAGNEQFF
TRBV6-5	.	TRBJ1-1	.	TGTGCCACTCTGAACCGGAGGGAAGCTTTCTTT	CATLNRREAFF
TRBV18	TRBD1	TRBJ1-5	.	TGTGCCAGCTCACCTACAAGATCAGGGGGCGATCAGCCCCAGCATTTT	CASSPTRSGGDQPQHF
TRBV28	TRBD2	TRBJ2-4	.	TGTGCCAGCACCATAAGAGGGAGGGACATTCAGTACTTC	CASTIRGRDIQYF
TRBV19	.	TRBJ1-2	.	TGTGCCAGTACCCTTTATTTAGGGGGAAACTATGGCTACACCTTC	CASTLYLGGNYGYTF
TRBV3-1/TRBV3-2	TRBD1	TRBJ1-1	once	TGTGCCAGCAGCCCTCGGGACAGGTCTGGGGAAGCTTTCTTT	CASSPRDRSGEAFF
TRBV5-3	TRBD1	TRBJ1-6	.	TGTGCCAGAAGTTCCGACAGGGCGGTCTCACCCCTCCACTTT	CARSSDRAVSPLHF
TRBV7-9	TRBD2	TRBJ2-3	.	TGTGCCAGCAGCTCAAATTGGGGCGGGAGACTCCGGGCAGATACGCAGTATTTT	CASSSNWGGRLRADTQYF
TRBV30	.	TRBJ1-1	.	TGTGCCTGGAGTGCAGGGGCGGGGAACACTGAAGCTTTCTTT	CAWSAGAGNTEAFF
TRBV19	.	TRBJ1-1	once	TGTGCCAGACGGGGGGGCGAGAAGAACACTGAAGCTTTCTTT	CARRGGEKNTEAFF
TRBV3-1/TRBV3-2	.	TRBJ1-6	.	TGTGCCAGCAGCCAGAGGGTAGGGCCCAATTCACCCCTCCACTTT	CASSQRVGPNSPLHF
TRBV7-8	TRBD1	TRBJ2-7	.	TGTGCCAGCAGCATTACTCCGGGACAGGGACCCTACGAGCAGTACTTC	CASSITPGQGPYEQYF
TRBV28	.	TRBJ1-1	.	TGTGCCAGCAGTATTCTCTGGGCCCCGGGGGCTGAAGCTTTCTTT	CASSILWAPGAEAFF
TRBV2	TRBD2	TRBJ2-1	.	TGTGCCAGCAGCGCCTGGACTAGCGGGGGTCGAGTCGATGAGCAGTTCTTC	CASSAWTSGGRVDEQFF
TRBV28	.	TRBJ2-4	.	TGTGCCAGCAGTTTAAGAAGGGCGGGTGGGTACATTCAGTACTTC	CASSLRRAGGYIQYF
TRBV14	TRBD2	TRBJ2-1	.	TGTGCCAGCAGCCAAGGACTAGCGGTCTACAATGAGCAGTTCTTC	CASSQGLAVYNEQFF
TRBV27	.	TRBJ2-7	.	TGTGCCAGCAGTTCTCTAGACCCCTACGAGCAGTACTTC	CASSSLDPYEQYF
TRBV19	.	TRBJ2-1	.	TGTGCCAGTAGTCACCGGGAAGGCCTCTCTCGGGGGCAGTTCTTC	CASSHREGLSRGQFF
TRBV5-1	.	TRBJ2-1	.	TGCGCCAGCAGCCCGCAGGGGTTGGTATACAATGAGCAGTTCTTC	CASSPQGLVYNEQFF
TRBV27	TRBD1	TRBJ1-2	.	TGTGCCAGCAGTTTCAGGGGGCCTAACTATGGCTACACCTTC	CASSFRGPNYGYTF
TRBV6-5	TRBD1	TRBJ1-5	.	TGTGCCAGCAGTTACCGAGGGGGCGGCAATCAGCCCCAGCATTTT	CASSYRGGGNQPQHF
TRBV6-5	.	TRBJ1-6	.	TGTGCCAGCAGTTATGGGCGGGAGGAGAATTCACCCCTCCACTTT	CASSYGREENSPLHF
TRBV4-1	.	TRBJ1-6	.	TGCGCCAGCAGCCCGCTTTGGGAGGATGATAATTCACCCCTCCACTTT	CASSPLWEDDNSPLHF
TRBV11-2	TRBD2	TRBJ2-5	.	TGTGCCAGCAGCTTAGTCTATAGCGGGGGGGCCCTGGAGACCCAGTACTTC	CASSLVYSGGALETQYF
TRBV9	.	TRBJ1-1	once	TGTGCCAGCAGCGTAGGGAACTGGGGGGATGGGGAAGCTTTCTTT	CASSVGNWGDGEAFF
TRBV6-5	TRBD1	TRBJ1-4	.	TGTGCCAGCAGAACAGGGGGCGCAGGAGAAAAACTGTTTTTT	CASRTGGAGEKLFF
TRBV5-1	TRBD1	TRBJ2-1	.	TGCGCCAGCAGCTTGGGTCAGGGGGCATTGTACAATGAGCAGTTCTTC	CASSLGQGALYNEQFF